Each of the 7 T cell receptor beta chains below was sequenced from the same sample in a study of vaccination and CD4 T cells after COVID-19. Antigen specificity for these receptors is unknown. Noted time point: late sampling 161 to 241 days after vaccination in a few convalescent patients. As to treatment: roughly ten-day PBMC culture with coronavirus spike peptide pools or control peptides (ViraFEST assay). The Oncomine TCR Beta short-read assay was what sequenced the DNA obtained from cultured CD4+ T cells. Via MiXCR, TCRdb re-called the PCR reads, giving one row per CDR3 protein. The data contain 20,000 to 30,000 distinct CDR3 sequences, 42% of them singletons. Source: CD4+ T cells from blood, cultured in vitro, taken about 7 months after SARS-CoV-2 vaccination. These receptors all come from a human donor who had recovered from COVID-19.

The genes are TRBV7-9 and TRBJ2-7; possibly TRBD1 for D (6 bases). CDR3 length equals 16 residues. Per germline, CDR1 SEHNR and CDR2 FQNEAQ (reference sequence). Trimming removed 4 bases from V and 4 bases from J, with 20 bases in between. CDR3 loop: CASSYQTLGQSYEQYF. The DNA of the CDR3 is TGTGCCAGCAGCTACCAGACCCTTGGACAGTCTTACGAGCAGTACTTC.

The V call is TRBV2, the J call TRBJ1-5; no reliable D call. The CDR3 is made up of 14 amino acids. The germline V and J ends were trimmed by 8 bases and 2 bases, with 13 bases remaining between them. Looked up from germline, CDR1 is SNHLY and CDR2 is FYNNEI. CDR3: CASSRGFGNQPQHF. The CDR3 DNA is TGTGCCAGCTCTCGTGGATTCGGCAATCAGCCCCAGCATTTT.

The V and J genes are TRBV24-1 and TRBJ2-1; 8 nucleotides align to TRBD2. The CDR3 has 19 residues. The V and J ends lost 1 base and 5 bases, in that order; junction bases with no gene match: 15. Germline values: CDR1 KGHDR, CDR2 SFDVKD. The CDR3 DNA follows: TGTGCCACCAGTGATTTAGGGCCCTCCGCGGGAGGAACCCACAATGAGCAGTTCTTC. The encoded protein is CATSDLGPSAGGTHNEQFF.

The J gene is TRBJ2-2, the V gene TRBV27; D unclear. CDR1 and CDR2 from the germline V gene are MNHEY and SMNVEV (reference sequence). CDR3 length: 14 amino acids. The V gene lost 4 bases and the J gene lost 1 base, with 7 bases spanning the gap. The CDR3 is CASSSYLNTGELFF. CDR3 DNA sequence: TGTGCCAGCAGTTCTTACCTGAACACCGGGGAGCTGTTTTTT.

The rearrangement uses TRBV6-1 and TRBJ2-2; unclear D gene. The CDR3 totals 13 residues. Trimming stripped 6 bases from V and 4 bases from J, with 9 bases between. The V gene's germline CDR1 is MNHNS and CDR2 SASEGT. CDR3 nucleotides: TGTGCCAGCAGGAGATACGTCACCGGGGAGCTGTTTTTT. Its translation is CASRRYVTGELFF.

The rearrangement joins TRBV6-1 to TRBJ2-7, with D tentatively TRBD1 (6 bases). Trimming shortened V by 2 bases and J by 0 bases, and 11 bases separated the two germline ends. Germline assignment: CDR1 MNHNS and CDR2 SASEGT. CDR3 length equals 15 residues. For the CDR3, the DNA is TGTGCCAGCAGTGAAAACAGGGTTGTCTCCTACGAGCAGTACTTC. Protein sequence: CASSENRVVSYEQYF.

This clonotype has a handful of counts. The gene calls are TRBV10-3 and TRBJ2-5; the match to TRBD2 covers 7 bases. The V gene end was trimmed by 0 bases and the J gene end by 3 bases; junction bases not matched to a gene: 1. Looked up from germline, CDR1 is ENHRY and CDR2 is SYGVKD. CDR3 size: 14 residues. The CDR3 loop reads CAISESGLEETQYF. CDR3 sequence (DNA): TGTGCCATCAGTGAGTCTGGACTAGAAGAGACCCAGTACTTC.